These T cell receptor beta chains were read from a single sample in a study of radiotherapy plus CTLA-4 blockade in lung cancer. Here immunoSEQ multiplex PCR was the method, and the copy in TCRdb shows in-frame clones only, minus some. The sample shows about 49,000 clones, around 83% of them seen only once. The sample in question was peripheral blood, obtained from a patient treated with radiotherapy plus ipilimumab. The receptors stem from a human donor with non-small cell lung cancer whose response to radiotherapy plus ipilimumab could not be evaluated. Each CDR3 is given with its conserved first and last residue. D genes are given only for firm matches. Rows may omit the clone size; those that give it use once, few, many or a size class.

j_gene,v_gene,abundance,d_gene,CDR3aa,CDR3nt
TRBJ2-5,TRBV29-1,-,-,CSAGAEGSIDQETQYF,TGCAGCGCCGGAGCGGAGGGGAGTATCGACCAAGAGACCCAGTACTTC
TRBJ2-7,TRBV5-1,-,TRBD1,CASSLGTGSREQYF,TGCGCCAGCAGCTTGGGGACAGGGTCTCGCGAGCAGTACTTC
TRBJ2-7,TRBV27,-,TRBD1,CASSPQIFDRVRYEQYF,TGTGCCAGCAGTCCTCAAATCTTCGACAGGGTCAGGTACGAGCAGTACTTC
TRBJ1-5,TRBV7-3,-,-,CASSLFGGLNQPQHF,TGTGCCAGCAGCTTATTTGGGGGACTCAATCAGCCCCAGCATTTT
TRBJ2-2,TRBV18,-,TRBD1,CASSPLGQGAVTGELFF,TGTGCCAGCTCACCGTTAGGACAGGGGGCTGTCACCGGGGAGCTGTTTTTT
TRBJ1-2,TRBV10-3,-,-,CAISEWTYGYTF,TGTGCCATCAGTGAGTGGACATATGGCTACACCTTC
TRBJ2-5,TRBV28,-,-,CASSLSGFGETQYF,TGTGCCAGCAGTTTATCGGGTTTCGGGGAGACCCAGTACTTC
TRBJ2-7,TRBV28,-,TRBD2,CASSLLAGESYEQYF,TGTGCCAGCAGTCTACTAGCGGGAGAGTCCTACGAGCAGTACTTC
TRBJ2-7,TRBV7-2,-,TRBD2,CASSFSGRAGYEQYF,TGTGCCAGCAGTTTTAGCGGGAGGGCCGGGTACGAGCAGTACTTC
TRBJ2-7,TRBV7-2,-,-,CASSLGLEQYF,TGTGCCAGCAGCTTAGGACTCGAGCAGTACTTC
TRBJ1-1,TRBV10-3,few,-,CAISESKGVSTEAFF,TGTGCCATCAGTGAGTCGAAGGGGGTGAGCACTGAAGCTTTCTTT
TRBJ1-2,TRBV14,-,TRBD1,CASSQTLRGLDYGYTF,TGTGCCAGCAGCCAAACGCTGAGGGGGCTAGACTATGGCTACACCTTC
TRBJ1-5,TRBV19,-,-,CASSTGTTRGPQHF,TGTGCCAGTAGTACGGGGACAACTCGGGGGCCCCAGCATTTT
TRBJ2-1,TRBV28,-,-,CASSLSPQSQDHNEQFF,TGTGCCAGCAGTTTATCCCCCCAAAGCCAAGATCACAATGAGCAGTTCTTC